Described below is a single TCR beta chain sequence and its context. What it recognizes is unknown. The sample belongs to a study of T cell repertoires in cytomegalovirus infection. The overall study: CMV epitopes used comprised recently identified HLA-C-restricted ones and well-studied HLA-B-restricted ones. A matching HLA type, together with CMV infection, was signaled by public TCR beta signatures. Regarding the study as a whole: Summed frequency of shared TCR beta families picked out CMV carriers who also had the relevant HLA. Dominating the ex vivo response were HLA-C-restricted CMV-specific TCR beta clonotypes.

MiXCR, applied by TCRdb to the reads, yields one record per CDR3 protein. This table has about 500,000 distinct CDR3 sequences, 30% to 40% appearing once. The receptor comes from a human donor in good health (CMV status not recorded). Some clones in this sample may be carry-over from other donors' samples. The input for sequencing was cultured PBMCs, taken from culture after CMV antigen stimulation.

The CDR3, as DNA: TGTGCCAGCAGCTTATCCCCGGGGGCTTACGAGCAGTACTTC. Translating gives CASSLSPGAYEQYF. This chain links TRBV7-2 with TRBJ2-7; D tentatively reads TRBD1 or TRBD2 (6 bases each). Trimming stripped 2 bases from V and 4 bases from J, with 12 bases between. The length of the CDR3 is 14 residues. Germline V gene sequence: CDR1 SGHTA, CDR2 FQGNSA.